The clone carrying this T cell receptor (beta chain) was seen many times. Its antigen remains unknown. Peripheral venous blood was drawn in roughly 6.5-milliliter volumes, with a draw taken at each of two separate time points. By two-round multiplex PCR, the TCR beta CDR3 was amplified from genomic DNA. Gene-specific primers for each TRBV and TRBJ gene drove first-round PCR. TCRdb ran MiXCR on the multiplex PCR reads and lists one entry per CDR3 protein. Found here are fewer than 65,000 distinct CDR3 sequences, under 45% of them singletons; the top ten hold 8% to 10%. The CDR3 covers 15 residues. V gave up 4 bases and J gave up 1 base; unmatched junction bases: 3. Germline-derived CDR1 and CDR2 are MDHEN and SYDVKM. The data belong to a study of prognosis after radiotherapy for stage I lung cancer. Study as a whole: In twelve patients the tumors were adenocarcinoma, and in more than five they were squamous cell carcinoma.

Study findings and constraints: Between patients with and without metastases, TRBV and TRBJ gene usage reportedly differed.

This receptor was taken from a donor over 45 with non-small cell lung cancer. J is TRBJ2-2 and V is TRBV28; 7 positions match TRBD2. This specimen consisted of PBMCs, obtained before or after stereotactic body radiation therapy (not recorded which). The CDR3 bases are TGTGCCAGCAGTTCCCCGGGAGGGAACACCGGGGAGCTGTTTTTT. Amino acids: CASSSPGGNTGELFF.